Below are 2 T cell receptor beta chains sequenced from a single sample in a study of blood T cell repertoires in COVID-19. Sequencing was performed with immunoSEQ multiplex PCR; in TCRdb, only in-frame clones are kept and a portion is missing. Of 320,000 or so clones listed, roughly 84% are singletons. The specimen was PBMCs or T cells enriched from blood (not recorded which). The receptors were gathered from a woman aged 30 to 39 who had recovered from COVID-19.

V gene TRBV18 combines with J gene TRBJ1-1; D not certain. Trimming took off 2 bases at V and 3 bases at J, with 10 bases between the two ends. Per the germline V gene, CDR1 is KGHSH and CDR2 is LQKENI. The CDR3 runs to 14 residues. CDR3 sequence (DNA): TGTGCCAGCTCACCAGTAAGCGGGGACACTGAAGCTTTCTTT. Residues: CASSPVSGDTEAFF.

J is TRBJ1-1 and V is TRBV6-2 or TRBV6-3; TRBD1 aligns across 8 bases. This CDR3 has 14 residues. Germline V gene sequence: CDR1 MNHEY, CDR2 SVGEGT. V was clipped by 6 bases and J by 11 bases; unmatched bases: 14. The CDR3: CASSQALQGATAFF. Here the CDR3 DNA reads TGTGCCAGCAGCCAAGCACTCCAGGGGGCGACGGCTTTCTTT.